The rows below give T cell receptor beta chains drawn from one sample of a study of cytomegalovirus exposure and HLA in healthy donors. The table came from immunoSEQ multiplex PCR; TCRdb's copy has only in-frame clones and leaves some out. The sample lists some 80,000 clones, almost 97% occurring once. Sequenced sample: PBMCs. The receptors stem from a man between 18 and 29 years old in good health and CMV-seropositive. Both conserved end residues are part of each CDR3. D genes are given only for firm matches. Not all rows give a size; the values are once, few, many and, for expanded clones, a class.

>TRBV19|TRBD1|17|TRBJ1-2|once
CASSNPGTGGAGYGYTF
TGTGCCAGTAGTAACCCCGGGACAGGGGGCGCGGGCTATGGCTACACCTTC
>TRBV5-6|-|11|TRBJ1-2|-
CASAHGGGYTF
TGTGCCAGCGCCCACGGGGGGGGCTACACCTTC
>TRBV5-4|-|11|TRBJ1-1|-
CASSLRGEAFF
TGTGCCAGCAGCTTGAGGGGGGAAGCTTTCTTT
>TRBV5-1|-|15|TRBJ1-1|-
CASSPRGVEGTEAFF
TGCGCCAGCAGCCCTCGTGGGGTAGAGGGCACTGAAGCTTTCTTT
>TRBV7-9|-|16|TRBJ2-1|-
CASSKTRTRSYNEQFF
TGTGCCAGCAGCAAGACTAGGACAAGATCCTACAATGAGCAGTTCTTC
>TRBV25-1|-|15|TRBJ1-1|-
CASSRGRIQNTEAFF
TGTGCCAGCAGTCGGGGTCGAATCCAGAACACTGAAGCTTTCTTT
>TRBV7-9|TRBD1|14|TRBJ1-4|-
CASRNGTGGEKLFF
TGTGCCAGCAGAAATGGGACAGGGGGTGAAAAACTGTTTTTT
>TRBV14|-|14|TRBJ2-7|-
CASSQDPFGDEQYF
TGTGCCAGCAGCCAAGATCCCTTCGGGGACGAGCAGTACTTC
>TRBV30|-|13|TRBJ1-2|once
CAWSAYSGDDYTF
TGTGCCTGGAGTGCTTACAGCGGAGATGACTACACCTTC
>TRBV19|TRBD1|14|TRBJ2-4|once
CASTPGQGANIQYF
TGTGCCAGTACCCCGGGACAGGGGGCCAACATTCAGTACTTC
>TRBV6-5|-|15|TRBJ1-4|-
CASSSLSGTNEKLFF
TGTGCCAGCAGTTCCCTAAGCGGTACTAATGAAAAACTGTTTTTT
>TRBV7-6|TRBD1|12|TRBJ1-1|-
CASSETGVEAFF
TGTGCCAGCAGCGAAACAGGGGTTGAAGCTTTCTTT
>TRBV7-2|-|15|TRBJ2-3|-
CASSLGGTLTDTQYF
TGTGCCAGCAGCTTGGGGGGAACTCTCACAGATACGCAGTATTTT
>TRBV6-5|-|12|TRBJ2-3|-
CASSRGTDTQYF
TGTGCCAGCTCCCGGGGCACAGATACGCAGTATTTT
>TRBV5-1|TRBD1|17|TRBJ2-2|-
CASSLGDGTANTGELFF
TGCGCCAGCAGCTTGGGCGACGGGACAGCGAACACCGGGGAGCTGTTTTTT
>TRBV11-2|-|16|TRBJ2-3|once
CASSLNSQISTDTQYF
TGTGCCAGCAGCCTCAATAGCCAAATTAGCACAGATACGCAGTATTTT
>TRBV6-5|TRBD2|16|TRBJ2-1|-
CASSYSGGSSYNEQFF
TGTGCCAGCAGTTACTCCGGCGGGAGTTCCTACAATGAGCAGTTCTTC
>TRBV27|TRBD1|13|TRBJ1-2|-
CASSTKTGDGYTF
TGTGCCAGCAGTACAAAGACAGGGGATGGCTACACCTTC
>TRBV13|TRBD1|16|TRBJ2-3|-
CASSSRDRGLSDTQYF
TGTGCCAGCAGCTCTCGGGACAGGGGGCTTTCTGATACGCAGTATTTT
>TRBV4-2|TRBD2|16|TRBJ2-7|-
CASSQTLGTTFYEQYF
TGTGCCAGCAGCCAAACCCTCGGGACTACCTTCTACGAGCAGTACTTC
>TRBV5-6|TRBD1|16|TRBJ2-5|-
CASSFTGGGREETQYF
TGTGCCAGCAGCTTTACAGGGGGAGGAAGAGAAGAGACCCAGTACTTC
>TRBV5-6|-|14|TRBJ2-2|-
CASSFGPPTGELFF
TGTGCCAGCAGCTTTGGGCCCCCGACCGGGGAGCTGTTTTTT
>TRBV15|-|15|TRBJ2-7|-
CATSRGRDSPYEQYF
TGTGCCACCAGCAGAGGGCGGGACAGTCCCTACGAGCAGTACTTC
>TRBV28|-|14|TRBJ1-1|-
CASSVIGVNTEAFF
TGTGCCAGCAGCGTGATCGGGGTGAACACTGAAGCTTTCTTT
>TRBV9|TRBD2|14|TRBJ2-7|-
CASSVGAGAGEQYF
TGTGCCAGCAGCGTAGGAGCGGGAGCGGGGGAGCAGTACTTC
>TRBV19|TRBD2|17|TRBJ2-7|-
CASRPTAGTSGSYEQYF
TGTGCCAGTAGACCCACCGCCGGGACTAGCGGATCCTACGAGCAGTACTTC
>TRBV5-4|TRBD1|14|TRBJ2-7|-
CASSIDRGSYEQYF
TGTGCCAGCAGCATCGACAGGGGGAGCTACGAGCAGTACTTC
>TRBV6-1|-|12|TRBJ2-7|-
CASSELAHEQYF
TGTGCCAGCAGTGAACTGGCCCACGAGCAGTACTTC
>TRBV5-1|-|11|TRBJ1-1|-
CASSLGTEAFF
TGCGCCAGCAGTCTCGGCACTGAAGCTTTCTTT
>TRBV4-1|TRBD2|17|TRBJ2-7|-
CASSQEKLAGATYEQYF
TGCGCCAGCAGCCAAGAAAAACTAGCGGGCGCAACCTACGAGCAGTACTTC
>TRBV5-1|TRBD2|18|TRBJ2-2|-
CASSGGLAGGPNTGELFF
TGCGCCAGCAGCGGAGGACTAGCGGGAGGGCCCAACACCGGGGAGCTGTTTTTT
>TRBV2|-|12|TRBJ1-1|once
CASRDSNTEAFF
TGTGCCAGCAGAGACAGTAACACTGAAGCTTTCTTT
>TRBV15|TRBD1|17|TRBJ2-7|-
CATSREFVGTAHYEQYF
TGTGCCACCAGCAGAGAGTTCGTGGGGACAGCGCACTACGAGCAGTACTTC
>TRBV7-2|-|14|TRBJ1-2|-
CASSLAPGWNGSTF
TGTGCCAGCAGCTTAGCCCCAGGGTGGAATGGCTCCACCTTC
>TRBV6-5|-|13|TRBJ2-5|-
CASSPAGEETQYF
TGTGCCAGCAGCCCTGCAGGGGAAGAGACCCAGTACTTC
>TRBV6-5|-|15|TRBJ1-1|-
CASRQHGQQYTEAFF
TGTGCCAGCAGACAGCACGGACAGCAGTACACTGAAGCTTTCTTT
>TRBV6-1|TRBD1|13|TRBJ1-2|-
CASKLGQGGGYTF
TGTGCCAGCAAGCTGGGACAGGGCGGCGGCTACACCTTC
>TRBV5-5|-|16|TRBJ2-1|-
CASSLAYPSGYNEQFF
TGTGCCAGCAGCTTGGCCTACCCCTCAGGGTACAATGAGCAGTTCTTC
>TRBV6-1|-|14|TRBJ1-2|-
CASSELQGVYGYTF
TGTGCCAGCAGTGAGTTACAGGGAGTCTATGGCTACACCTTC
>TRBV10-3|TRBD2|20|TRBJ2-1|-
CAISGSSGRATPLGPSGQFF
TGTGCCATCAGTGGGAGTAGCGGGAGGGCCACCCCTTTAGGGCCCTCGGGGCAGTTCTTC
>TRBV6-5|-|15|TRBJ1-5|-
CASSHGRGVNQPQHF
TGTGCCAGCAGTCACGGACGGGGAGTTAATCAGCCCCAGCATTTT
>TRBV6-1|-|14|TRBJ1-1|-
CASSVGAENTEAFF
TGTGCCAGCAGTGTGGGGGCTGAAAACACTGAAGCTTTCTTT
>TRBV13|TRBD2|15|TRBJ2-5|-
CASSSGTSGRETQYF
TGTGCCAGCAGCTCCGGGACTAGCGGGAGAGAGACCCAGTACTTC
>TRBV16|-|14|TRBJ1-2|-
CASSQSPTGGGYTF
TGTGCCAGCAGCCAATCTCCGACAGGTGGTGGCTACACCTTC
>TRBV5-1|-|18|TRBJ2-1|-
CASSLRSASGSSYNEQFF
TGCGCCAGCAGCTTGCGGTCCGCGTCGGGAAGCTCCTACAATGAGCAGTTCTTC
>TRBV5-4|-|13|TRBJ1-1|-
CASSQGPNTEAFF
TGTGCCAGCAGCCAGGGTCCGAACACTGAAGCTTTCTTT
>TRBV6-1|-|14|TRBJ1-1|few
CASSEARGLTEAFF
TGTGCCAGCAGTGAAGCGAGGGGGTTAACTGAAGCTTTCTTT
>TRBV28|-|12|TRBJ2-7|once
CASSFGLNEQYF
TGTGCCAGCAGTTTCGGGTTAAACGAGCAGTACTTC
>TRBV28|-|13|TRBJ1-4|-
CASSFRVGEKLFF
TGTGCCAGCAGTTTTCGGGTCGGGGAAAAACTGTTTTTT
>TRBV5-8|-|13|TRBJ1-1|-
CASSTLTGTEAFF
TGTGCCAGCAGCACGCTAACGGGGACTGAAGCTTTCTTT
>TRBV28|-|16|TRBJ2-7|-
CASSVPGAKSSYEQYF
TGTGCCAGCAGTGTTCCTGGGGCGAAAAGCTCCTACGAGCAGTACTTC
>TRBV6-1|TRBD1|14|TRBJ1-4|few
CASSEGTGVEKLFF
TGTGCCAGCAGTGAAGGGACAGGGGTTGAAAAACTGTTTTTT
>TRBV27|-|14|TRBJ2-7|-
CASSYKRVSYEQYF
TGTGCCAGCAGTTATAAGCGGGTCTCCTACGAGCAGTACTTC
>TRBV6-1|-|12|TRBJ1-1|-
CASRLGGTEAFF
TGTGCCAGCCGCCTGGGGGGGACTGAAGCTTTCTTT
>TRBV2|-|13|TRBJ1-2|-
CASSSTRTYGYTF
TGTGCCAGCAGCTCGACTAGAACTTATGGCTACACCTTC